Below are 3 T cell receptor beta chains sequenced from a single sample in a study of beta chain bispecific antibodies for T cell cancers. Study-wide findings and caveats: After anti-TRBV12 rather than anti-CD19 exposure, TRBV12-3 made up 98.9% less of total TRBV signal. Most targeted TRBV signal came from the leukemia cell line cells, not normal T cells.

These TCRs are of unknown antigen specificity. TCRdb independently ran MiXCR on the 5' RACE reads; one entry per CDR3 protein. The repertoire includes tens of thousands of distinct CDR3 sequences, approximately 2.2% of them detected once, and approximately 5.4% sits in the top ten. T cells were expanded from blood mononuclear cells for approximately 3 days with anti-CD3 OKT3 or CD3/CD28 beads. This specimen consisted of healthy donor T cells cultured with leukemia cells, obtained from a culture containing a bispecific antibody targeting TCR Vbeta12. Every receptor here comes from a human donor in good health. Some clones in this sample may be carry-over from other donors' samples.

This clonotype was observed at least ten times. V is TRBV2 and J is TRBJ1-5; the D is unclear. CDR3 length equals 16 residues. Per the germline V gene, CDR1 is SNHLY and CDR2 is FYNNEI. Deletions cut 1 base from V and 4 bases from J, with 14 bases between. Here the CDR3 reads CASSEVGRLINQPQHF. DNA for the CDR3: TGTGCCAGCAGTGAAGTTGGCCGACTGATAAATCAGCCCCAGCATTTT.

This clonotype was seen repeatedly, ten times or more. V and J are TRBV5-1 and TRBJ2-1, with D unresolved. V was trimmed by 1 base and J by 5 bases, leaving 7 bases between them. The CDR3 has 13 amino acids. Germline assignment: CDR1 SGHRS and CDR2 YFSETQ. The CDR3 sequence is CASSLPPNNEQFF. The CDR3, as DNA: TGCGCCAGCAGCTTGCCCCCAAACAATGAGCAGTTCTTC.

This clonotype was counted at least ten times. The chain carries TRBV5-1 and TRBJ2-7; D gene uncertain. V gave up 1 base and J gave up 3 bases, with 11 bases separating them. Germline V gene data show CDR1 as SGHRS and CDR2 as YFSETQ. This CDR3 region has 14 residues. The CDR3 DNA reads TGCGCCAGCAGCTTGACCACAGTGGTCTACGAGCAGTACTTC. Protein: CASSLTTVVYEQYF. The full variable domain, its missing parts supplied by reference TRBV5-1 and TRBJ2-7, is KAGVTQTPRYLIKTRGQQVTLSCSPISGHRSVSWYQQTPGQGLQFLFEYFSETQRNKGNFPGRFSGRQFSNSRSEMNVSTLELGDSALYLCASSLTTVVYEQYFGPGTRLTVT.